The 13 T cell receptor beta chains presented below share a single source sample, sequenced in a study of shared clonotypes between healthy human individuals. As defined, naive CD8 cells were CD45RO-negative and positively selected for CCR7, with terminally differentiated effector memory CD45RA+ cells excluded. TCRdb's table, derived via immunoSEQ multiplex PCR, lists solely in-frame clones and lacks some. Altogether 1.5 million to 2.5 million clones are present, approximately 94% being singletons, with the ten largest covering under 1.5%. Sequencing used naive CD8+ T cells sorted from blood. The receptors were gathered from a man between 18 and 35 years old in good health.

The chain links TRBV9 to TRBJ1-3; D may be TRBD1 (5 bases). Germline V gene data show CDR1 as SGDLS and CDR2 as YYNGEE. The CDR3 is 17 residues long. V was shortened by 0 bases and J by 4 bases, with 17 bases between the two germline ends. As DNA, the CDR3 is TGTGCCAGCAGCGTAGCTCTGGAGGGCAGGGAAGGAAACACCATATATTTT. Protein: CASSVALEGREGNTIYF.

In nucleotides, the CDR3 is TGTGCCAGCAGCCCGTTCTGGACAGGGGCCTACGAGCAGTACTTC. This gives the protein CASSPFWTGAYEQYF. The chain carries TRBV9 and TRBJ2-7, with 9 bases fitting TRBD1. The length of the CDR3 is 15 residues. V was clipped by 4 bases and J by 2 bases; unmatched bases: 7. Per germline, CDR1 SGDLS and CDR2 YYNGEE.

Remarks on this clone: Other nucleotide sequences from this sample produce the same CDR3. This chain uses TRBV27 with TRBJ1-1; 7 bases agree with TRBD1. The germline V gene encodes CDR1 MNHEY and CDR2 SMNVEV (reference sequence). V dropped 2 bases and J dropped 8; count of bases not matched to a gene: 2. The CDR3 length is 12 residues. The CDR3 sequence: CASSLRQGEAFF. In nucleotides, the CDR3 is TGTGCCAGCAGTTTACGACAGGGAGAAGCTTTCTTT.

The chain links TRBV4-1 to TRBJ1-4, with 8 bases aligning to TRBD1. The CDR3 is 15 amino acids. Losses at the gene ends were 4 bases for V and 3 bases for J; bases not matched to a gene: 4. The germline V gene has CDR1 MGHRA and CDR2 YSYEKL. The CDR3 region is CASSLGQGANEKLFF. The CDR3 nucleotides read TGCGCCAGCAGCCTTGGACAGGGAGCTAATGAAAAACTGTTTTTT.

The chain is built from TRBV5-6 and TRBJ1-1; no firm D call. Germline assignment: CDR1 SGHDT and CDR2 YYEEEE. The CDR3 runs 12 residues. Trimming took 3 bases from V and 5 from J, leaving 8 bases between them. As DNA, the CDR3 is TGTGCCAGCAGCTCCGCGTCGACTGAAGCTTTCTTT. Its protein product is CASSSASTEAFF.

In this sample, this clone turned up once. The CDR3 DNA sequence: TGTGCCAGCAGTGACAGGGAGGCAAACTATGGCTACACCTTC. This translates into CASSDREANYGYTF. The rearrangement uses TRBV2 and TRBJ1-2; perhaps TRBD1 as D (5 bases). This CDR3 region has 14 residues. Trimming left V 3 bases short and J 2 bases short, with 10 bases between. Per the germline V gene, CDR1 is SNHLY and CDR2 is FYNNEI.

V usage is TRBV19 and J usage is TRBJ1-1, with 9 bases fitting TRBD1. The germline V gene has CDR1 LNHDA and CDR2 SQIVND (reference sequence). CDR3 length equals 16 residues. V was clipped by 3 bases and J by 5 bases; unmatched bases: 10. The CDR3: CASSISPGTGTTEAFF. The CDR3 bases are TGTGCCAGTAGTATCTCCCCCGGGACAGGGACAACTGAAGCTTTCTTT.

The chain employs TRBV30 and TRBJ1-1, with D perhaps TRBD1 (5 bases). Trimming removed 0 bases at V and 4 bases at J, with 12 bases between. Germline lookup yields CDR1 GTSNPN and CDR2 SVGIG (reference sequence). The CDR3 runs to 14 residues. The CDR3 sequence is CAWSVIGTSTEAFF. The CDR3 coding sequence is TGTGCCTGGAGTGTAATCGGGACGAGCACTGAAGCTTTCTTT. Drawing the rest from reference TRBV30 and TRBJ1-1, the complete variable domain is SQTIHQWPATLVQPVGSPLSLECTVEGTSNPNLYWYRQAAGRGLQLLFYSVGIGQISSEVPQNLSASRPQDRQFILSSKKLLLSDSGFYLCAWSVIGTSTEAFFGQGTRLTVV.

The chain has TRBV9 and TRBJ2-2; tentatively, D is TRBD2 (7 bases). This CDR3 has 15 amino acids. Looked up from germline, CDR1 is SGDLS and CDR2 is YYNGEE. Trimming stripped 6 bases from V and 3 bases from J, with 15 bases between. CDR3 DNA sequence: TGTGCCAGCACTCGCGGGGGCCCGGACACCGGGGAGCTGTTTTTT. Encoded protein: CASTRGGPDTGELFF.

As for this clone: Distinct nucleotide sequences in the sample also encode this CDR3. This sequence joins TRBV11-2 and TRBJ2-7, with D unclear. The CDR3 runs to 12 residues. V lost 1 base and J 4 bases, leaving 5 bases between the germline ends. Germline V CDR1 and CDR2: SGHAT, FQNNGV. The CDR3: CASSLVPYEQYF. The CDR3 region has the DNA TGTGCCAGCAGCTTAGTTCCTTACGAGCAGTACTTC.

This clone showed up just once. V is TRBV18 and J is TRBJ2-7; 8 positions match TRBD1. Trimming at V came to 4 bases and at J to 4 bases, leaving 6 bases not matched to a gene. Germline V gene data show CDR1 as KGHSH and CDR2 as LQKENI. This CDR3 has 14 residues. The CDR3 is CASSLPDRAYEQYF. The CDR3 region has the DNA TGTGCCAGCTCACTCCCGGACAGGGCTTACGAGCAGTACTTC.

CDR3 amino acids: CASSADRYTDTQYF. In nucleotides, the CDR3 is TGCGCCAGCAGCGCTGACAGGTACACAGATACGCAGTATTTT. J is TRBJ2-3 and V is TRBV5-1; D possibly corresponds to TRBD1 (6 bases). The CDR3 runs to 14 residues. V lost 4 bases and J lost 2, with 11 bases in between. CDR1 and CDR2 (germline): SGHRS, YFSETQ.

The chain joins TRBV6-5 to TRBJ1-2; 9 bases line up with TRBD1. This CDR3 region has 14 residues. With 2 bases clipped from V and 5 bases from J, the junction kept 3 bases outside the gene matches. CDR1 is MNHEY and CDR2 is SVGAGI in the germline V gene. CDR3 sequence reads: CASSYGGQGYGYTF. The CDR3 nucleotides read TGTGCCAGCAGTTACGGGGGACAGGGATATGGCTACACCTTC.